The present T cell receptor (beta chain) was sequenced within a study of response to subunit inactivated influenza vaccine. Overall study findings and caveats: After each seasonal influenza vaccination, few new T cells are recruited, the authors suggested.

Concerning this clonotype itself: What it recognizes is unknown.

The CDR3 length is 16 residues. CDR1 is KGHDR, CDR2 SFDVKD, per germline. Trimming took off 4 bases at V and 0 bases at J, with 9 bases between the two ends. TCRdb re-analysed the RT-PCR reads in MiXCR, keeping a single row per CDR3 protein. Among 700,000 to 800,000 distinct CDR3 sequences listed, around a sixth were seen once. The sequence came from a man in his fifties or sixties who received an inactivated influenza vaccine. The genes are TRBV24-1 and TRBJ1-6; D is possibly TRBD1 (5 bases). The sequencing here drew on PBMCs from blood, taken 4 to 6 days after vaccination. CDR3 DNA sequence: TGTGCCACCAGTGACTCGGACACCTCCTATAATTCACCCCTCCACTTT. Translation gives CATSDSDTSYNSPLHF.